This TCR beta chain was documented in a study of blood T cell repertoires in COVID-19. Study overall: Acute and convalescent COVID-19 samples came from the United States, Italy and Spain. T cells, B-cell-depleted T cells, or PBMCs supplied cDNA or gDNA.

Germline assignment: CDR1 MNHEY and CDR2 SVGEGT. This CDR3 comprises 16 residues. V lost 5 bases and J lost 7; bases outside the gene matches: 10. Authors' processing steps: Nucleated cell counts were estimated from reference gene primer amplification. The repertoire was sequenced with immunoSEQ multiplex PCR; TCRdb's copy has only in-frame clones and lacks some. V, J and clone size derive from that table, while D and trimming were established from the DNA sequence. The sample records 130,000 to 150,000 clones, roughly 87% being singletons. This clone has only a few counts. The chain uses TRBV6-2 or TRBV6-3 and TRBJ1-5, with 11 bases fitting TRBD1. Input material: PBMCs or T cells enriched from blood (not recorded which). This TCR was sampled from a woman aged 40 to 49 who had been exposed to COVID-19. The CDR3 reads CASSQGAGQGEQPQHF. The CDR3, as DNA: TGTGCCAGCAGTCAAGGGGCGGGACAGGGGGAACAGCCCCAGCATTTT.